Following are 28 T cell receptor beta chains from one sample sequenced in a study of T cells in Graves' hyperthyroidism and ophthalmopathy. Amplified TCR beta CDR3 regions came from RNA transcripts. HTBI primers drove first-round RT-PCR of the TCR CDR3. TCRdb redid the calling of the multiplex PCR reads with MiXCR, one entry per CDR3 protein. In the table there are under 450,000 distinct CDR3 sequences, approximately 14% of which are singletons. The sample consisted of blood. The receptors derive from a young woman with Graves' hyperthyroidism.

This chain connects TRBV19 to TRBJ2-5; the match to TRBD1 covers 8 bases. The CDR3 length is 14 residues. V shed 7 bases and J 0 bases; nucleotides not matched to a gene: 4. Germline V gives CDR1 LNHDA, CDR2 SQIVND (reference sequence). Written as DNA, the CDR3 is TGTGCCAGTAACCGGGACAGGAACCAAGAGACCCAGTACTTC. Protein product: CASNRDRNQETQYF.

This clonotype came up a few times. The chain uses TRBV6-2 or TRBV6-3 and TRBJ2-4, with 9 positions matching TRBD1. CDR1 MNHEY and CDR2 SVGEGT come from the germline V gene. CDR3 length: 14 amino acids. J was trimmed by 5 bases and V by 2 bases; bases with no gene match: 1. DNA for the CDR3: TGTGCCAGCAGTTACCGGACAGGGGAAAACATTCAGTACTTC. Amino acid sequence: CASSYRTGENIQYF.

This clonotype was detected ten times or more. The chain has TRBV12-5 and TRBJ1-1; TRBD1 aligns across 10 bases. The CDR3 is 15 residues long. V trimming: 1 base; J trimming: 3 bases; junction bases outside the gene matches: 2. The V gene's germline CDR1 is LGHNT and CDR2 FRNRAP. The CDR3 DNA reads as TGTGCTAGTGGTTTGGGGACAGGGGGACACACTGAAGCTTTCTTT. Its protein product is CASGLGTGGHTEAFF.

The J gene is TRBJ2-1, the V gene TRBV6-2 or TRBV6-3, with D possibly called TRBD1 or TRBD2 (5 bases each). The CDR3 is made up of 14 amino acids. V was clipped by 6 bases and J by 5 bases, with 14 bases between them. Germline V gene lookup returns CDR1 MNHEY and CDR2 SVGEGT. The CDR3, as DNA: TGTGCCAGCAGCCCAAGTGGGACGCACAATGAGCAGTTCTTC. This translates into CASSPSGTHNEQFF.

This clonotype was observed a few times. This chain uses TRBV20-1 with TRBJ2-7; TRBD2 aligns across 12 bases. The CDR3 has 14 amino acids. Germline V CDR1 and CDR2: DFQATT, SNEGSKA (reference sequence). The ends lost 6 bases at V and 2 bases at J; junction bases unmatched: 5. The CDR3 DNA sequence: TGCAGTGCGACCTCTAGCGGGAGGGCCTACGAGCAGTACTTC. It yields the protein CSATSSGRAYEQYF.

This clonotype has more than one count but fewer than ten. The V gene is TRBV4-1, the J gene TRBJ2-1, with 10 bases that match TRBD2. Germline V gives CDR1 MGHRA, CDR2 YSYEKL. There are 15 residues in the CDR3. J gave up 7 bases and V 4 bases, and 7 bases lay outside the gene matches. The CDR3 sequence: CASSLSGGPGNEQFF. As DNA, the CDR3 is TGCGCCAGCAGCCTTAGCGGGGGGCCAGGAAATGAGCAGTTCTTC.

In this sample, this clonotype turned up a few times. The genes are TRBV15 and TRBJ1-5; 7 nucleotides line up with TRBD1. The CDR3 is 14 amino acids. Germline-derived CDR1 and CDR2 are LNHNV and YYDKDF (reference sequence). With V trimmed by 4 bases and J by 4 bases, 4 bases remained unmatched. The chain's CDR3 is CATSKDRANQPQHF. The CDR3, as DNA: TGTGCCACCAGCAAAGACAGGGCTAATCAGCCCCAGCATTTT.

There are a few counts of this clonotype. An end of the junction differs from the germline gene, which may be a read error. This rearrangement joins TRBV7-3 to TRBJ1-2; D gene ambiguous. The germline V gene encodes CDR1 SGHTA and CDR2 FQGTGA. CDR3 length: 13 residues. CDR3 protein: CASSLKVETVLSF. The CDR3 DNA reads TGTGCCAGCAGCTTGAAGGTCGAGACCGTTCTCTCCTTC.

At least ten counts were recorded for this clonotype. The CDR3 coding sequence is TGTGCCAGCAGTTACCCTAGCGGGGGCGACCTCCGGGAGACCCAGTACTTC. Amino acids: CASSYPSGGDLRETQYF. The V and J genes are TRBV6-2 or TRBV6-3 and TRBJ2-5, with 10 bases identical to TRBD2. Unmatched junction bases numbered 11, after V lost 2 bases and J lost 5 bases. Germline V gene sequence: CDR1 MNHEY, CDR2 SVGEGT. This CDR3 is built from 17 residues.

The chain joins TRBV4-3 to TRBJ1-2, with 8 bases fitting TRBD1. CDR3 length: 15 amino acids. The germline V gene has CDR1 LGHNA and CDR2 YSLEER. Losses at the gene ends were 2 bases for V and 4 bases for J; bases not matched to a gene: 6. This CDR3 is CASSQSGQGFYGYTF. CDR3 nucleotide sequence: TGCGCCAGCAGCCAATCAGGACAGGGATTCTATGGCTACACCTTC.

Comment on this clonotype: With a much larger clone just one base away, this may be a read error. This sequence joins TRBV11-2 and TRBJ1-3; 9 bases match TRBD1. The V gene's germline CDR1 is SGHAT and CDR2 FQNNGV. CDR3 length: 15 amino acids. DNA of the CDR3: TGTGCCAGCAGCGAGGGACAGGGATCAGGAAACCCCATATATTTT. Its translation: CASSEGQGSGNPIYF. The variable domain in full, completed from reference TRBV11-2 and TRBJ1-3, reads EAGVAQSPRYKIIEKRQSVAFWCNPISGHATLYWYQQILGQGPKLLIQFQNNGVVDDSQLPKDRFSAERLKGVDSTLKIQPAKLEDSAVYLCASSEGQGSGNPIYFGEGSWLTVV.

The chain combines TRBV10-3 with TRBJ2-7; either TRBD1 or TRBD2 may fit D (5 bases each). The CDR3 contains 11 residues. Per germline, CDR1 ENHRY and CDR2 SYGVKD. Trimming removed 8 bases from V and 7 bases from J, with 12 bases in between. The CDR3 bases are TGTGCCATCTCTGGGGGTGAAGAGCAGTACTTC. Translated, it gives CAISGGEEQYF.

This clonotype has at least ten counts. V gene TRBV7-8 combines with J gene TRBJ2-7; D perhaps matches TRBD2 (6 bases). V dropped 5 bases and J dropped 7 bases, with 12 bases sitting between them. CDR1 SGHVS and CDR2 FQNEAQ come from the germline V gene. The CDR3 extends over 12 amino acids. The DNA of the CDR3 is TGTGCCAGCAGCACGACTAGTCAGGAGCAGTACTTC. Protein sequence: CASSTTSQEQYF.

This clonotype was counted many times. This rearrangement joins TRBV12-3 or TRBV12-4 to TRBJ1-4, with TRBD1 as a possible D gene (5 bases). V lost 1 base and J 6 bases, leaving 9 bases between the germline ends. CDR3 length: 14 residues. Written as DNA, the CDR3 is TGTGCCAGCAGTTTAGTCAGGGAAGATGAAAAACTGTTTTTT. This sequence encodes CASSLVREDEKLFF.

This clonotype has a handful of counts. A much bigger clone sits one base away, suggesting this may be a read error. The chain is built from TRBV2 and TRBJ1-6; D not resolved. Trimming removed 6 bases at V and 11 bases at J, with 20 bases between. This CDR3 is built from 15 residues. Germline-derived CDR1 and CDR2 are SNHLY and FYNNEI. The CDR3 reads CASSENGGSSPPLHF. The DNA of the CDR3 is TGTGCCAGCAGCGAGAACGGAGGGTCCAGCCCACCCCTCCACTTT.

This chain uses TRBV10-3 with TRBJ1-1; tentative D call: TRBD1 (5 bases). The germline V gene has CDR1 ENHRY and CDR2 SYGVKD. The V gene lost 7 bases and the J gene lost 3 bases, with 15 bases spanning the gap. CDR3 length: 14 amino acids. The chain's CDR3 is CAITRRGSDTEAFF. Written as DNA, the CDR3 is TGTGCCATCACGCGGAGGGGCTCGGACACTGAAGCTTTCTTT.

CDR3 region: CASSPRAAQETQYF. CDR3 nucleotide sequence: TGTGCCAGCAGCCCACGGGCCGCTCAAGAGACCCAGTACTTC. This chain joins TRBV5-4 and TRBJ2-5; D remains ambiguous. The V end lost 4 bases, the J end lost 2 bases, and 12 bases lay between the germline ends. The CDR3 is made up of 14 amino acids. CDR1 is SGHNT, CDR2 YYREEE, per germline (reference sequence).

This clonotype came up many times. The V and J genes are TRBV7-8 and TRBJ1-1; the D is unclear. The V end was cut by 1 base, the J end by 4 bases, with 10 bases between. The CDR3 runs to 14 residues. Germline V gene sequence: CDR1 SGHVS, CDR2 FQNEAQ. The CDR3 spells CASSLVARTTEAFF. The CDR3 nucleotides read TGTGCCAGCAGCTTAGTTGCCAGGACCACTGAAGCTTTCTTT.

There are a few counts of this clonotype. The J gene is TRBJ2-1, the V gene TRBV27; 8 bases map to TRBD2. The V and J ends lost 5 bases and 5 bases, in that order; junction bases with no gene match: 17. The CDR3 has 18 amino acids. CDR1 is MNHEY, CDR2 SMNVEV, per germline (reference sequence). CDR3 protein: CASSVGLGFGGPHNEQFF. CDR3 in DNA: TGTGCCAGCAGTGTGGGACTAGGCTTCGGAGGGCCCCACAATGAGCAGTTCTTC.

The J gene is TRBJ2-1, the V gene TRBV10-2; 8 nucleotides align to TRBD1. V was clipped by 1 base and J by 3 bases; unmatched bases: 5. Germline V CDR1 and CDR2: WSHSY, SAAADI. This CDR3 comprises 16 residues. The CDR3 coding sequence is TGCGCCAGCAGTGAGTTACGACAGGGGAGCTACAATGAGCAGTTCTTC. Translated: CASSELRQGSYNEQFF.

J is TRBJ2-3 and V is TRBV28, with 14 bases identical to TRBD2. Per the germline V gene, CDR1 is MDHEN and CDR2 is SYDVKM. The junction had 4 bases not matched to a gene; V was cut back by 4 bases and J by 4 bases. The CDR3 sequence is 16 residues long. The CDR3 DNA reads as TGTGCCAGCAGTTCGCGGACTAGCGGGAGGCCAGATACGCAGTATTTT. It yields the protein CASSSRTSGRPDTQYF.

In this sample, this clonotype turned up a few times. This sequence joins TRBV27 and TRBJ2-7, with a tentative D call TRBD1 (6 bases). There are 14 residues in the CDR3. Trimming took off 4 bases at V and 2 bases at J, with 12 bases between the two ends. The V gene's germline CDR1 is MNHEY and CDR2 SMNVEV (reference sequence). The CDR3 DNA sequence: TGTGCCAGCAGTTCGAGGGGGAGCGCCTACGAGCAGTACTTC. Translating it yields CASSSRGSAYEQYF.

The V and J genes are TRBV6-1 and TRBJ2-7, with TRBD1 matching over 8 bases. CDR1 is MNHNS, CDR2 SASEGT, per germline. The CDR3 extends over 12 amino acids. Trimming at V came to 6 bases and at J to 5 bases, leaving 3 bases not matched to a gene. Written as DNA, the CDR3 is TGTGCCAGCAGGGACAGGGTCAACGAGCAGTACTTC. It encodes CASRDRVNEQYF.

J is TRBJ1-1 and V is TRBV20-1; 7 bases match TRBD1. The CDR3 loop spans 13 amino acids. From germline, CDR1 is DFQATT and CDR2 SNEGSKA (reference sequence). The CDR3 reads CRLMTGRSTEAFF. CDR3 bases: TGCAGGCTAATGACAGGGAGGTCCACTGAAGCTTTCTTT.

The chain couples TRBV5-1 to TRBJ1-1; 9 nucleotides line up with TRBD1. This CDR3 is built from 15 residues. Per germline, CDR1 SGHRS and CDR2 YFSETQ. Trimming took 4 bases from V and 4 from J; bases not matched to a gene: 8. The CDR3 DNA reads TGCGCCAGCAGCCGGATTAAGACAGGGGGCACTGAAGCTTTCTTT. It codes for CASSRIKTGGTEAFF.

Many counts were recorded for this clonotype. The V gene is TRBV12-3 or TRBV12-4, the J gene TRBJ2-5, with TRBD1 matching over 8 bases. The CDR3 extends over 14 amino acids. J gave up 5 bases and V 6 bases, and 8 bases lay outside the gene matches. The CDR3 nucleotides are TGTGCCAGCAGCTCCTACAGGGGGAGTGAGACCCAGTACTTC. Protein: CASSSYRGSETQYF.

The chain couples TRBV24-1 to TRBJ1-1; D remains ambiguous. V dropped 10 bases and J dropped 4 bases, with 15 bases sitting between them. The CDR3 length is 13 residues. Germline V gene data show CDR1 as KGHDR and CDR2 as SFDVKD. The CDR3 DNA is TGTGCCACGCGGGCCCAAACGGGCACTGAAGCTTTCTTT. Translating it yields CATRAQTGTEAFF.

This rearrangement joins TRBV4-1 to TRBJ1-2; D gene ambiguous. V lost 4 bases to trimming and J lost 2 bases, with 14 bases between them. Looked up from germline, CDR1 is MGHRA and CDR2 is YSYEKL. CDR3 length equals 15 residues. CDR3 sequence reads: CASSPVGGYNYGYTF. CDR3 DNA sequence: TGCGCCAGCAGCCCGGTGGGAGGTTACAACTATGGCTACACCTTC.